The 18 T cell receptor beta chains presented below share a single source sample, sequenced in a study of control samples from healthy donors and cancer patients. The repertoire was sequenced with immunoSEQ multiplex PCR; TCRdb's copy has only in-frame clones and lacks some. The sample contains 120,000 to 150,000 clones, 75% to 95% of which appear only once. Sequenced sample: blood. These receptors all come from a man aged 25 to 40 in good health.

V and J are TRBV27 and TRBJ1-2; 7 bases line up with TRBD1. The CDR3 is 15 amino acids. Per germline, CDR1 MNHEY and CDR2 SMNVEV (reference sequence). J gave up 2 bases and V 6 bases, and 9 bases lay outside the gene matches. This CDR3 reads CASSPWDSRNYGYTF. Written as DNA, the CDR3 is TGTGCCAGCAGCCCCTGGGACAGTCGGAACTATGGCTACACCTTC.

This chain uses TRBV19 with TRBJ1-1, with D maybe TRBD1 (6 bases). This CDR3 has 14 amino acids. The germline gives CDR1 LNHDA, CDR2 SQIVND (reference sequence). Trimming took off 5 bases at V and 1 base at J, with 11 bases between the two ends. The CDR3 loop is CASSLQGTNTEAFF. DNA of the CDR3: TGTGCCAGTAGTTTACAGGGTACGAACACTGAAGCTTTCTTT.

This chain joins TRBV28 and TRBJ1-5; tentative D call: TRBD1 (6 bases). Trimming removed 5 bases from V and 4 bases from J, with 12 bases in between. The germline V gene encodes CDR1 MDHEN and CDR2 SYDVKM. The CDR3 has 14 amino acids. CDR3 in amino acids: CASSRTEPNQPQHF. CDR3 coding DNA: TGTGCCAGCAGTCGGACAGAGCCAAATCAGCCCCAGCATTTT.

The chain carries TRBV30 and TRBJ2-3, with 8 bases identical to TRBD1. After removal of 2 bases from V and 1 base from J, the junction contained 2 bases not matched to a gene. The CDR3 covers 14 residues. CDR1 is GTSNPN and CDR2 is SVGIG in the germline V gene (reference sequence). Here the CDR3 reads CAWSLGQGTDTQYF. CDR3 DNA: TGTGCCTGGAGTTTGGGACAGGGCACAGATACGCAGTATTTT.

The J gene is TRBJ1-3, the V gene TRBV9, with TRBD1 as a possible D gene (6 bases). The CDR3 sequence is 16 residues long. The germline gives CDR1 SGDLS, CDR2 YYNGEE. Trimming stripped 3 bases from V and 0 bases from J, with 13 bases between. The CDR3 region is CASSAPTGNSGNTIYF. CDR3 DNA sequence: TGTGCCAGCAGCGCTCCGACAGGAAACTCTGGAAACACCATATATTTT.

The chain employs TRBV27 and TRBJ1-6; D is undetermined. Trimming left V 3 bases short and J 3 bases short, with 9 bases between. There are 15 residues in the CDR3. In germline, CDR1 is MNHEY, CDR2 SMNVEV (reference sequence). The CDR3, as DNA: TGTGCCAGCAGTTTGTCTGAGAACTATAATTCACCCCTCCACTTT. It yields the protein CASSLSENYNSPLHF.

The chain has TRBV2 and TRBJ1-2, with 10 bases aligning to TRBD1. V lost 6 bases, J lost 6 bases, and 7 bases stayed unmatched. The germline V gene encodes CDR1 SNHLY and CDR2 FYNNEI. The CDR3 has 14 residues. The CDR3: CASRETGGADGYTF. The DNA for the CDR3 is TGTGCCAGCAGAGAGACAGGGGGCGCGGATGGCTACACCTTC.

This clone was seen just once. V is TRBV30 and J is TRBJ1-2; TRBD1 might be the D (6 bases). The V and J ends lost 2 bases and 4 bases respectively, with 17 bases between them. CDR3 length: 15 amino acids. The germline CDR1 and CDR2 sequences are GTSNPN and SVGIG (reference sequence). In DNA form, the CDR3 reads TGTGCCTGGAGTACCCGGGACACCAGGGGCTATGGCTACACCTTC. It specifies CAWSTRDTRGYGYTF. Drawing the rest from reference TRBV30 and TRBJ1-2, the complete variable domain is SQTIHQWPATLVQPVGSPLSLECTVEGTSNPNLYWYRQAAGRGLQLLFYSVGIGQISSEVPQNLSASRPQDRQFILSSKKLLLSDSGFYLCAWSTRDTRGYGYTFGSGTRLTVV.

This chain connects TRBV7-2 to TRBJ1-6; D gene ambiguous. CDR1 SGHTA and CDR2 FQGNSA come from the germline V gene. The CDR3 runs 14 residues. V lost 3 bases to trimming and J lost 5 bases, with 8 bases between them. The CDR3 region has the DNA TGTGCCAGCAGCTTCGGGTATGATAATTCACCCCTCCACTTT. Its protein product is CASSFGYDNSPLHF.

V usage is TRBV28 and J usage is TRBJ2-3, with D tentatively TRBD1 (6 bases). The V and J ends lost 4 bases and 3 bases respectively, with 17 bases between them. The CDR3 is 16 amino acids. Germline-derived CDR1 and CDR2 are MDHEN and SYDVKM. The CDR3 nucleotides read TGTGCCAGCAGTTCCCTCCTTATCGACAGGACAGATACGCAGTATTTT. This codes for CASSSLLIDRTDTQYF.

The CDR3 region has the DNA TGTGCCAGCAGCTTGGATCTGGAAATGAACACTGAAGCTTTCTTT. Protein: CASSLDLEMNTEAFF. V and J are TRBV5-6 and TRBJ1-1, with D unresolved. V lost 0 bases to trimming and J lost 0 bases, with 9 bases between them. Germline V gives CDR1 SGHDT, CDR2 YYEEEE. The CDR3 totals 15 residues.

This clone appeared a single time. The V call is TRBV3-1 (or the pseudogene TRBV3-2), the J call TRBJ1-2; perhaps TRBD1 as D (6 bases). Germline V gives CDR1 LGHDT, CDR2 YNNKEL (reference sequence). V was pared by 5 bases and J by 7 bases, with 20 bases between. The CDR3 is 15 residues long. CDR3 region: CASSDIGGRAFGYTF. The CDR3 DNA follows: TGTGCCAGCAGCGACATTGGGGGGCGCGCGTTTGGCTACACCTTC.

The V call is TRBV19, the J call TRBJ1-2; TRBD1 agrees at 7 bases. Germline V gives CDR1 LNHDA, CDR2 SQIVND (reference sequence). CDR3 length: 14 residues. The V gene end was trimmed by 10 bases and the J gene end by 4 bases; junction bases not matched to a gene: 12. The CDR3 nucleotides are TGTGCCACCACCCCCGGGACAGCCCTCTATGGCTACACCTTC. It is translated as CATTPGTALYGYTF. Supplemented by reference TRBV19 and TRBJ1-2, the full variable domain reads DGGITQSPKYLFRKEGQNVTLSCEQNLNHDAMYWYRQDPGQGLRLIYYSQIVNDFQKGDIAEGYSVSREKKESFPLTVTSAQKNPTAFYLCATTPGTALYGYTFGSGTRLTVV.

The chain recombines TRBV9 with TRBJ1-2; 11 bases match TRBD1. CDR1 and CDR2 (germline): SGDLS, YYNGEE. V was clipped by 3 bases and J by 8 bases; unmatched bases: 15. This CDR3 contains 17 residues. The CDR3 coding sequence is TGTGCCAGCAGCGCCGGAGTAGGGACAGGGGGTGATAAGGGCTACACCTTC. Translated: CASSAGVGTGGDKGYTF.

The chain recombines TRBV15 with TRBJ2-3; TRBD1 agrees at 8 bases. The CDR3 runs 17 residues. Trimming removed 0 bases from V and 6 bases from J; junction bases left unmatched: 11. The germline V gene encodes CDR1 LNHNV and CDR2 YYDKDF (reference sequence). The CDR3 sequence is CATSRDGSGGASDTQYF. The CDR3 DNA follows: TGTGCCACCAGCAGAGATGGGTCAGGGGGCGCATCGGATACGCAGTATTTT.

This clone appeared a single time. V gene TRBV5-1 combines with J gene TRBJ2-4, with 8 positions matching TRBD1. Germline V gene data show CDR1 as SGHRS and CDR2 as YFSETQ. The CDR3 runs to 16 residues. Trimming took 0 bases from V and 6 from J; bases not matched to a gene: 8. Here the CDR3 reads CASSLGDRGRGNIQYF. In nucleotides, the CDR3 is TGCGCCAGCAGCTTGGGCGACAGGGGCCGGGGAAACATTCAGTACTTC.

The chain has TRBV5-6 and TRBJ1-1; 9 bases align to TRBD1. CDR3 length: 14 residues. V shed 3 bases and J 5 bases; nucleotides not matched to a gene: 5. The germline V gene encodes CDR1 SGHDT and CDR2 YYEEEE. The CDR3 region has the DNA TGTGCCAGCAGCTACGGGACAGGGATTACTGAAGCTTTCTTT. Amino acid sequence: CASSYGTGITEAFF.

This sequence joins TRBV5-1 and TRBJ2-1; D possibly uses TRBD1 or TRBD2 (5 bases each). The CDR3 has 16 residues. Germline CDR1 and CDR2: SGHRS and YFSETQ. V was pared by 0 bases and J by 3 bases, with 13 bases between. CDR3 nucleotides: TGCGCCAGCAGCTTGGATGGGGACCCCCTCTACAATGAGCAGTTCTTC. This encodes CASSLDGDPLYNEQFF.